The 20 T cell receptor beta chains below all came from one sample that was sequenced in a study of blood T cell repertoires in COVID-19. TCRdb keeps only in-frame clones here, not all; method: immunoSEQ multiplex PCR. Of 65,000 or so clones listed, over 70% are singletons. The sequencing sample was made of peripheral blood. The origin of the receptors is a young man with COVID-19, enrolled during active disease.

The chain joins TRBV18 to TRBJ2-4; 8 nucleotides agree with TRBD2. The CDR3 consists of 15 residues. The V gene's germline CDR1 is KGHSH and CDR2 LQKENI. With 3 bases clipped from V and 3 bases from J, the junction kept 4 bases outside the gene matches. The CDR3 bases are TGTGCCAGCTCACCCCGGGAGGGGGGCAAAAACATTCAGTACTTC. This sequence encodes CASSPREGGKNIQYF.

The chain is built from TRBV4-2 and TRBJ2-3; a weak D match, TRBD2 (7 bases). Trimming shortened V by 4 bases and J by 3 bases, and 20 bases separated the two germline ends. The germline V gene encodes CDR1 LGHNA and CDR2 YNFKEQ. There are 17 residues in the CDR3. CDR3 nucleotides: TGTGCCAGCAGCCCGACCAATAGGGGGGGGGCAACAGATACGCAGTATTTT. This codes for CASSPTNRGGATDTQYF.

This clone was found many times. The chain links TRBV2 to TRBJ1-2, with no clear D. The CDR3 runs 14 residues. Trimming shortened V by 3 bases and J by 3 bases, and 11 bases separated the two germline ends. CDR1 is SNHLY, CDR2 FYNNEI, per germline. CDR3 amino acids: CASSDRRFYYGYTF. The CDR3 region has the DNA TGTGCCAGCAGTGACAGGCGCTTTTACTATGGCTACACCTTC.

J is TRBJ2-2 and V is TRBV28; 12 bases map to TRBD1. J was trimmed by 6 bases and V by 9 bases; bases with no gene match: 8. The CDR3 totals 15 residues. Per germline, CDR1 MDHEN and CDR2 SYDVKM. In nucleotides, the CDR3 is TGTGCCAGTACACCCGGGACAGGGGGCGCCGGGGAGCTGTTTTTT. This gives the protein CASTPGTGGAGELFF. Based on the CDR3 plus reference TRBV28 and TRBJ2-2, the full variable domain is DVKVTQSSRYLVKRTGEKVFLECVQDMDHENMFWYRQDPGLGLRLIYFSYDVKMKEKGDIPEGYSVSREKKERFSLILESASTNQTSMYLCASTPGTGGAGELFFGEGSRLTVL.

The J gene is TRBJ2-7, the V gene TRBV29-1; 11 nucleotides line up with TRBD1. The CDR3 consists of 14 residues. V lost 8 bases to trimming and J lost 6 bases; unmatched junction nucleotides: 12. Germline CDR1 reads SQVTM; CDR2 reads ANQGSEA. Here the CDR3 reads CSTEGGTGGSEQYF. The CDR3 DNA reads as TGCAGCACCGAAGGAGGGACAGGGGGGTCCGAGCAGTACTTC.

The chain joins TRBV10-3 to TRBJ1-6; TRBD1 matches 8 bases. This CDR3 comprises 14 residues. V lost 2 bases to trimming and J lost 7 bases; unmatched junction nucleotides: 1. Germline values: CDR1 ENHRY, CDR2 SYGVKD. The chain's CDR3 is CAISEGQGNSPLHF. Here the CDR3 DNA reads TGTGCCATCAGTGAGGGACAGGGAAATTCACCCCTCCACTTT.

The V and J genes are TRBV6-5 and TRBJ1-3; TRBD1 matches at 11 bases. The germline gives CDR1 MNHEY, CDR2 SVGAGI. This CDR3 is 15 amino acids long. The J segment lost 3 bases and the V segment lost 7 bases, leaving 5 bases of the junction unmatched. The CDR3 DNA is TGTGCCAGCAACAAGGGACAGGGGGTTGGAAACACCATATATTTT. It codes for CASNKGQGVGNTIYF.

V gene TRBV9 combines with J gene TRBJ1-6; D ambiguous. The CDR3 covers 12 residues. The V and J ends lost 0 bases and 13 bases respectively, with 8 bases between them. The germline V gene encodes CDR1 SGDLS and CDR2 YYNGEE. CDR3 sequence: CASSVEGAPLHF. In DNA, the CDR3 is TGTGCCAGCAGCGTAGAAGGAGCCCCCCTCCACTTT.

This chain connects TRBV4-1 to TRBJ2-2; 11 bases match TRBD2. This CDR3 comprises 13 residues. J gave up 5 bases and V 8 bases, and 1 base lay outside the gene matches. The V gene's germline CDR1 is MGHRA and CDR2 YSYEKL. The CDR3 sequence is CASASGRTGELFF. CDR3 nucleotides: TGCGCCAGCGCTAGCGGGAGGACCGGGGAGCTGTTTTTT.

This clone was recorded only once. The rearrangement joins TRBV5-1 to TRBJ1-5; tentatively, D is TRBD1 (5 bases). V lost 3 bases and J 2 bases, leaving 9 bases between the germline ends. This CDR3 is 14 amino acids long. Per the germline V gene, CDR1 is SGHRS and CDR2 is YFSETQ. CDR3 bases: TGCGCCAGCAGCTCCGCGGGGGGCAATCAGCCCCAGCATTTT. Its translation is CASSSAGGNQPQHF.

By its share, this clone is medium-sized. The CDR3 loop reads CASSGTSDTDTQYF. The CDR3 bases are TGTGCCAGCAGTGGGACTAGCGACACAGATACGCAGTATTTT. This chain uses TRBV6-4 with TRBJ2-3, with 9 positions matching TRBD2. The J segment lost 2 bases and the V segment lost 4 bases, leaving 1 base of the junction unmatched. The CDR3 covers 14 residues. The germline CDR1 and CDR2 sequences are MRHNA and SNTAGT.

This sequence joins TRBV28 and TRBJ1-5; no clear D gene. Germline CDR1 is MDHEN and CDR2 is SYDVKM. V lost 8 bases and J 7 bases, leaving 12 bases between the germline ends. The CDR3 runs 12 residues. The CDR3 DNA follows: TGTGCCAGCGGTAGGCTAGAACAGCCCCAGCATTTT. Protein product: CASGRLEQPQHF. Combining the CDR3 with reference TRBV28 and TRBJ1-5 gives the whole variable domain DVKVTQSSRYLVKRTGEKVFLECVQDMDHENMFWYRQDPGLGLRLIYFSYDVKMKEKGDIPEGYSVSREKKERFSLILESASTNQTSMYLCASGRLEQPQHFGDGTRLSIL.

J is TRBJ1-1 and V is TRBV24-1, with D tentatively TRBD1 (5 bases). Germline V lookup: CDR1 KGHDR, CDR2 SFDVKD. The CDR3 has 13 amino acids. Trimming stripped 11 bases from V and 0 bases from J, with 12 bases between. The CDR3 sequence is CASTAGMNTEAFF. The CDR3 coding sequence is TGTGCCAGTACGGCAGGGATGAACACTGAAGCTTTCTTT.

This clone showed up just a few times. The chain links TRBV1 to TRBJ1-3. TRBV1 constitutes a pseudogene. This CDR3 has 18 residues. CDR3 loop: CTSSQRNSGDFSGNTIYF. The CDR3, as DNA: TGCACCAGCAGCCAAAGGAACTCCGGGGACTTCTCTGGAAACACCATATATTTT.

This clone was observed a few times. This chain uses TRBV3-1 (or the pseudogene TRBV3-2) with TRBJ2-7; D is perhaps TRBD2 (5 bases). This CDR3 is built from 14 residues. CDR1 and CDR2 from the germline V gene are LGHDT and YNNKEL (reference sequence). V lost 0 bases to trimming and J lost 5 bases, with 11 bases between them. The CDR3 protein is CASSQEIGVDEQYF. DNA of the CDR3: TGTGCCAGCAGCCAAGAAATCGGGGTCGACGAGCAGTACTTC.

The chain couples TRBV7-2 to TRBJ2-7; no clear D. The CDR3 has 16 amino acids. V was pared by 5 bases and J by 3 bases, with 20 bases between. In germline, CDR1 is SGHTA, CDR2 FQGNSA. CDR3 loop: CASSLRAAPSHYEQYF. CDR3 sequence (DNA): TGTGCCAGCAGCCTGCGTGCGGCTCCATCTCACTACGAGCAGTACTTC.

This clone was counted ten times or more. CDR3 region: CASSGDRDTGELFF. As DNA, the CDR3 is TGTGCCAGCAGTGGGGACAGGGACACCGGGGAGCTGTTTTTT. The chain recombines TRBV6-4 with TRBJ2-2; 9 nucleotides agree with TRBD1. Germline values: CDR1 MRHNA, CDR2 SNTAGT. The CDR3 is 14 amino acids. Trimming cost V 4 bases and J 3 bases; bases outside gene matches: 0.

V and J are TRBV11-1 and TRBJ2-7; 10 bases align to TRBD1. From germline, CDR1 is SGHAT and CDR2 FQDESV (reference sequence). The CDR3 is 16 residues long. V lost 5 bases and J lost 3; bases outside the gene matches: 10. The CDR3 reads CASSPYGGTGVYEQYF. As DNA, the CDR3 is TGTGCCAGCAGCCCCTATGGGGGGACAGGGGTCTACGAGCAGTACTTC.

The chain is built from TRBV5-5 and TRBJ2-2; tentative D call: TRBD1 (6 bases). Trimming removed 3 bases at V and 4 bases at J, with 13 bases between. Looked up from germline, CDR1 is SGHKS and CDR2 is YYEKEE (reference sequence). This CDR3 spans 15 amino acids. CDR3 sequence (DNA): TGTGCCAGCAGCTACAGGGTGATCGGCACCGGGGAGCTGTTTTTT. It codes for CASSYRVIGTGELFF.

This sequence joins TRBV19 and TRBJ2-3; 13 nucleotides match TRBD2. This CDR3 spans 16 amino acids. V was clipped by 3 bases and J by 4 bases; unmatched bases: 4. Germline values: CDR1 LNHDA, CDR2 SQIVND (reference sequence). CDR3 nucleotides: TGTGCCAGTAGTATTGGACTAGCGGGAGTCCCAGATACGCAGTATTTT. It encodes CASSIGLAGVPDTQYF.